This T cell receptor (beta chain) emerged from a study of cytomegalovirus exposure and HLA in healthy donors. Study conclusions and caveats: Clonal expansion, a later analysis showed, was greater in HLA-associated TCR beta chains than in equally common others. Earlier findings revealed that most TCR beta V segments proved productive either about 90% or about 30% of the time. A link between a missense DCLRE1C variant and TCR beta V- and J-gene trimming emerged from a later analysis.

CDR3 size: 15 residues. The V gene's germline CDR1 is SEHNR and CDR2 FQNEAQ (reference sequence). Primers: 60 Vbeta forward and 13 Jbeta reverse. Method: immunoSEQ multiplex PCR; TCRdb's copy keeps in-frame clones and lacks some. The table has roughly 100,000 clones, roughly 60% seen once; the top ten hold approximately 4.3%. A remark on this clone: No antigen is known for it. An end of the junction does not agree with germline; a read error may underlie this.

The chain joins TRBV7-9 to TRBJ1-1; 7 bases match TRBD1. The origin of this receptor is a human donor in good health. Sequencing was carried out using PBMCs. The CDR3 nucleotides read TGTGCCGGCAGCGCGCTCCAGGGGGTTGGCACTGAAGCTTTCTTT. It codes for CAGSALQGVGTEAFF.